This note documents a single T cell receptor (beta chain) sequence. This clone's antigen is unknown. Base-call qualities are not available, and no considerably larger clone is one nucleotide away. Including the terminal cysteine and phenylalanine, the CDR3 comprises 17 residues. Here the CDR3 DNA is all that survives: 51 bases in frame from base 1. The V and J ends are trimmed by 2 bases and 4 bases, leaving 19 bases between them. According to the germline V gene, CDR1 reads SGHTA and CDR2 reads FQGNSA. Donors were healthy HIV-negative adults with no recently reported acute infections or vaccinations. Every donor was a Caucasian adult residing in Nashville, Tennessee, USA. CD4+ T cells were enriched by magnetic negative selection; naive cells were then positively selected on CD45RA, and the negative fraction formed the memory subset. Blood was obtained by leukapheresis, after which PBMCs were separated by Ficoll-Histopaque density gradient centrifugation and cryopreserved in liquid nitrogen vapor phase. Analytical flow cytometry was used to check the purity and quantity of every magnetically sorted T cell population. Genomic DNA was isolated from each sorted fraction and quantified by UV absorbance on a Nanodrop 2000c.

TCR CDR3 regions were amplified from genomic DNA by multiplex PCR using the deep immunoSEQ assay. Genomic DNA extracted from each cell subset was distributed evenly over all wells of several immunoSEQ 96-well plates, and each plate served as one replicate. Each replicate PCR for sorted subsets received about 180 ng genomic DNA, equal to about 30,000 T cell genomes. The purified libraries were quantified using a Qubit 3.0 fluorometer, sized with a Bioanalyzer 2100, and then quantified again using the KAPA Library Quantification kit. Every immunoSEQ 96-well plate was sequenced on a dedicated single-read 150-cycle Illumina NextSeq 550 flow cell. The authors' analysis ran thus. Because the immunoSEQ output held only junctional sequences and lacked quality scores, the filtering could not match the filtering applied to full-length reads. Sequences were annotated with PyIR, a Python wrapper for IgBLAST v1.9, using IMGT germline references to assign V/J genes and CDR3. Any read was removed if the V/J assignment was weak (E-value above 1e-6), the CDR3 was missing, or the read contained stop codons, out-of-frame junctions, or ambiguous translated residues. A V3J clonotype was defined by an identical inferred V gene, J gene, and CDR3 amino acid sequence. Percentage overlap between repertoires was computed as shared unique clonotypes divided by the size of the smaller repertoire. Three approaches were used to assess repertoire richness: RTK rarefaction, the Chao1 estimator, and Recon v2.1 estimates of unobserved clonotypes. For all TCRbeta clonotypes obtained by the gDNA method from several donors, generation probabilities were computed with OLGA. TCRdb re-hosts the immuneACCESS table, in-frame sequences only. Its copies lack some clones; in the studies checked, an unresolved V gene accounts for under half of them, and the cause for the rest is not known. The V and J calls and clone size are taken from that table; D and trimming were inferred from the DNA. For this sample there are over a million clones; 98% appear just once. About 0.4% of the sample comes from the top ten.

These data come from a study of shared clonotypes between healthy human individuals (dated by TCRdb to 2018 to 2020). About the full investigation: The cohort included a few men and a couple of women between 18 and 49 years of age. For each donor, three plates each were used for CD4 naive and CD4 memory, two plates were used for CD8 naive, and one plate was used for CD8 memory. The study deeply sequenced blood TCR repertoires of 5 or 6 healthy adults to estimate repertoire size and the extent of clonotype sharing between individuals. Leukapheresis yielded between about 0.8 and 9.5 billion PBMCs per donor. To increase sequencing depth and limit assay-specific biases, different laboratories used diverse techniques to prepare libraries and sequence TCR repertoires. Results the study describes overall, beyond this receptor: Higher generation probabilities were observed for clonotypes shared by all four sorted-subset donors than for non-shared clonotypes. Across four donors, around 5.4% of naive CD4, approximately 4% of naive CD8, approximately 2.5% of memory CD4, and under 0.45% of memory CD8 clonotypes were shared. Even with the large sequencing depth, rarefaction of the sorted-subset datasets indicated that sequencing was incomplete. Sampling was restricted to blood, and TCR repertoires in tissues likely differ from the TCR repertoires found in blood. Pairwise subsampling indicated that sequencing depth was expected to affect the degree of clonotype sharing among donors. Naive subsets generally had larger estimated clonotype richness than memory subsets did. Because the study included a small number of donors, the genetic and exposure-history diversity represented was limited.

The source of this sequence is a young man in good health. The rearranged segments are TRBV7-2 and TRBJ2-3; matching of 5 bases hints at TRBD1 as the D gene. Specimen: naive CD4+ T cells sorted from blood. What the cell subset or site label conveys for this sample: CD45RA+ positively selected. The sequence in DNA is TGTGCCAGCAGCTTAAGGGGCCCAGCGCTGGATGCAGATACGCAGTATTTT. It is translated as CASSLRGPALDADTQYF.